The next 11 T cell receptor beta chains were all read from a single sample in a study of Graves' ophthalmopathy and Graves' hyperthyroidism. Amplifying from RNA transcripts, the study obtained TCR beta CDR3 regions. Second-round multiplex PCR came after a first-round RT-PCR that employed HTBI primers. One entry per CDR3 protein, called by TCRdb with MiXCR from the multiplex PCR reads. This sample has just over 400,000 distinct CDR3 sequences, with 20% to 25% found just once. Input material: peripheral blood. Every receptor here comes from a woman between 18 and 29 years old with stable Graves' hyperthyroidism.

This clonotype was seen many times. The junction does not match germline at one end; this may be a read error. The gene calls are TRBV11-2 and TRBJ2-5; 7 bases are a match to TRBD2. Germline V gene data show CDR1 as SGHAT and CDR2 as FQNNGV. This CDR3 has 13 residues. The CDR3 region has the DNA TGTGCCAGCAGCTTACGCCCTGGGGGGGACTCCGGGTTC. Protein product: CASSLRPGGDSGF.

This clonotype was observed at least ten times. CDR3 sequence reads: CASSFNRNYGYTF. CDR3 bases: TGCGCCAGCAGCTTCAACAGGAACTATGGCTACACCTTC. The gene calls are TRBV5-1 and TRBJ1-2, with D possibly TRBD1 on 5 matching bases. V gave up 2 bases and J gave up 2 bases, with 7 bases separating them. The V gene's germline CDR1 is SGHRS and CDR2 YFSETQ. This CDR3 comprises 13 residues. The full variable domain, in which reference TRBV5-1 and TRBJ1-2 provide the parts outside the CDR3, is KAGVTQTPRYLIKTRGQQVTLSCSPISGHRSVSWYQQTPGQGLQFLFEYFSETQRNKGNFPGRFSGRQFSNSRSEMNVSTLELGDSALYLCASSFNRNYGYTFGSGTRLTVV.

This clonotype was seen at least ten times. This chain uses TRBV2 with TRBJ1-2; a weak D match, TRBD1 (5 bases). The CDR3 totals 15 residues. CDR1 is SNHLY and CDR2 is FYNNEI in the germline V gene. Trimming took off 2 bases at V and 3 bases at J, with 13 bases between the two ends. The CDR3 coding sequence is TGTGCCAGCAGTGAAACCAACCCGGGGGACTATGGCTACACCTTC. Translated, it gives CASSETNPGDYGYTF. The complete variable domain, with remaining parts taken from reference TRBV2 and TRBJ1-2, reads EPEVTQTPSHQVTQMGQEVILRCVPISNHLYFYWYRQILGQKVEFLVSFYNNEISEKSEIFDDQFSVERPDGSNFTLKIRSTKLEDSAMYFCASSETNPGDYGYTFGSGTRLTVV.

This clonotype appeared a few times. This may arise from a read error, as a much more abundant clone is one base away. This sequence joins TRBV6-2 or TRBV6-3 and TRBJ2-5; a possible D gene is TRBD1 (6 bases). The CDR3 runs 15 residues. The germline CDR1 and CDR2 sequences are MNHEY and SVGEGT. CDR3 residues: CASSGPRQVQETKYF. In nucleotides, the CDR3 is TGTGCCAGCAGTGGACCGAGACAGGTTCAAGAGACCAAGTACTTC.

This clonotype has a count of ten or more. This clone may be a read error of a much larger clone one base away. The CDR3 loop reads CAGSPTTGNTEAFF. CDR3 DNA sequence: TGTGCCGGCAGCCCCACGACAGGGAACACTGAAGCTTTCTTT. The V and J genes are TRBV7-3 and TRBJ1-1; TRBD1 is a possible D gene (6 bases). This CDR3 is 14 amino acids long. In germline, CDR1 is SGHTA, CDR2 FQGTGA.

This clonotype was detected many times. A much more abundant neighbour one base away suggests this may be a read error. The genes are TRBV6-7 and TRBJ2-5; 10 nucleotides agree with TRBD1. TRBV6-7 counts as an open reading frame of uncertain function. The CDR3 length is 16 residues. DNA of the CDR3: TGTGCCAGCAGTTACCCGGGACAGGGGTTGGAGGAGACCCGGTACTTC. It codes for CASSYPGQGLEETRYF.

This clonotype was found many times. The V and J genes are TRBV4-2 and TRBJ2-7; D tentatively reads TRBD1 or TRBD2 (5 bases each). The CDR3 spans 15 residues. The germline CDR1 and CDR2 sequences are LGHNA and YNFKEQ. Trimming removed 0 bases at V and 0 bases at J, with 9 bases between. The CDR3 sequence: CASSQEEGSSYEQYF. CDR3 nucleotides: TGTGCCAGCAGCCAAGAAGAGGGGAGCTCCTACGAGCAGTACTTC.

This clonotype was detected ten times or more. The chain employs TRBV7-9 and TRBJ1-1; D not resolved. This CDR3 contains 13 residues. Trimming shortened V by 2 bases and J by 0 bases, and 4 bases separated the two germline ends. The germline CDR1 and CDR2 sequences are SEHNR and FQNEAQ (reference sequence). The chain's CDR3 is CASSLMVNTEAFF. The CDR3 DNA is TGTGCCAGCAGCTTAATGGTGAACACTGAAGCTTTCTTT.

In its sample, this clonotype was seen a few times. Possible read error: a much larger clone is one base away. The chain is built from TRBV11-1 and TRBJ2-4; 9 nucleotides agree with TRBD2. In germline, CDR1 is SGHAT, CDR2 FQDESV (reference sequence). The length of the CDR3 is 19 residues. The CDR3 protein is CASSLLSLAGRPAKNIKYF. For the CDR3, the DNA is TGTGCCAGCAGCTTATTGAGCCTAGCGGGGCGCCCAGCCAAAAACATTAAGTACTTC.

The CDR3 sequence is CATSRDGGSDTQYF. The CDR3 nucleotides read TGTGCCACCAGCAGAGATGGCGGATCAGATACGCAGTATTTT. The genes are TRBV15 and TRBJ2-3; no definite D call. Germline lookup yields CDR1 LNHNV and CDR2 YYDKDF (reference sequence). The CDR3 is 14 amino acids. Trimming stripped 0 bases from V and 4 bases from J, with 8 bases between.

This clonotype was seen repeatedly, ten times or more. The CDR3 nucleotides are TGTGCCAGCGTCGGAGGGAGGGGGCGAGGCAATCAGCCCCAGCATTTT. Translation gives CASVGGRGRGNQPQHF. The chain recombines TRBV12-3 or TRBV12-4 with TRBJ1-5; 7 bases fit TRBD1. CDR3 length: 16 amino acids. Trimming at V came to 8 bases and at J to 2 bases, leaving 12 bases not matched to a gene.